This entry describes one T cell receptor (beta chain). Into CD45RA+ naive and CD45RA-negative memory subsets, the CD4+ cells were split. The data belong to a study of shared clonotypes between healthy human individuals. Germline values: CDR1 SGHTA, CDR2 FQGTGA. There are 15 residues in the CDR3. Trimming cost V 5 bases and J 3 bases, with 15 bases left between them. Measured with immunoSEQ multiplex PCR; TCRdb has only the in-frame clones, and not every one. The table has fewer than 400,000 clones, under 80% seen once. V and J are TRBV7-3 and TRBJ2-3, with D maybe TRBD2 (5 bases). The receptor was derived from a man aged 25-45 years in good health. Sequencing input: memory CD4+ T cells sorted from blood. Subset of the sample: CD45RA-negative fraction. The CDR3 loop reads CASSLRTSWTDTQYF. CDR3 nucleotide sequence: TGTGCCAGCAGCCTGAGAACTAGTTGGACAGATACGCAGTATTTT. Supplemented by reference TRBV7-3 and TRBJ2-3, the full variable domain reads GAGVSQTPSNKVTEKGKYVELRCDPISGHTALYWYRQSLGQGPEFLIYFQGTGAADDSGLPNDRFFAVRPEGSVSTLKIQRTERGDSAVYLCASSLRTSWTDTQYFGPGTRLTVL.